One and the same sample provided the 29 T cell receptor beta chains below, sequenced in a study of blood T cell repertoires in COVID-19 (dated by TCRdb to 2020 to 2022). Library method: the immunoSEQ multiplex PCR assay. The clones in this table, taken by TCRdb from immuneACCESS, are in-frame only. Not every clone is retained; where verified, under half of the shortfall comes from an unresolved V gene, and the cause of the rest is unknown. The table for this sample lists roughly 230,000 clones; about 84% of them were counted only once. Approximately 8.7% of the sample belongs to the ten largest clones. Sequencing was done on a sample of peripheral blood. The receptors shown here come from an elderly woman with acute or convalescent COVID-19.

The chain carries TRBV6-1 and TRBJ2-7; D is perhaps TRBD1 (5 bases). Germline V gene lookup returns CDR1 MNHNS and CDR2 SASEGT. V gave up 1 base and J gave up 4 bases, with 11 bases separating them. The CDR3 length is 14 residues. CDR3 region: CASSEGQGWYEQYF. The CDR3 DNA reads as TGTGCCAGCAGTGAAGGCCAGGGTTGGTACGAGCAGTACTTC.

V usage is TRBV11-3 and J usage is TRBJ2-1; D ambiguous. This CDR3 region has 13 residues. V shed 6 bases and J shed 7 bases, with 13 bases lying between them. Per germline, CDR1 SGHNT and CDR2 YENEEA. The CDR3: CASSKSVANEQFF. CDR3 coding DNA: TGTGCCAGCAGTAAATCGGTTGCTAATGAGCAGTTCTTC.

This rearrangement joins TRBV7-2 to TRBJ2-6; the D is unclear. Germline V lookup: CDR1 SGHTA, CDR2 FQGNSA. The CDR3 length is 16 residues. V lost 5 bases and J 0 bases, leaving 11 bases between the germline ends. CDR3 nucleotides: TGTGCCAGCAGCCCTCAAGGAGTCTCTGGGGCCAACGTCCTGACTTTC. This gives the protein CASSPQGVSGANVLTF.

The rearrangement links TRBV24-1 to TRBJ1-5; TRBD1 matches 7 bases. The CDR3 covers 13 residues. Trimming removed 5 bases from V and 5 bases from J; junction bases left unmatched: 2. Germline lookup yields CDR1 KGHDR and CDR2 SFDVKD. The CDR3 spells CATSGDRDQPQHF. As DNA, the CDR3 is TGTGCCACCAGTGGTGACAGGGATCAGCCCCAGCATTTT.

This sequence joins TRBV19 and TRBJ2-6, with D possibly matching TRBD1 (6 bases). Per germline, CDR1 LNHDA and CDR2 SQIVND (reference sequence). V was trimmed by 7 bases and J by 0 bases, leaving 10 bases between them. CDR3 size: 15 residues. The CDR3, as DNA: TGTGCCAGTAACCGACAGGCCTCTGGGGCCAACGTCCTGACTTTC. Translation gives CASNRQASGANVLTF.

The chain links TRBV7-3 to TRBJ1-1; 7 bases fit TRBD1. The junction had 12 bases not matched to a gene; V was cut back by 5 bases and J by 0 bases. Per the germline V gene, CDR1 is SGHTA and CDR2 is FQGTGA. The CDR3 is 17 residues long. The DNA of the CDR3 is TGTGCCAGCAGCCGTCATCCCGCGACAGGGTTGAACACTGAAGCTTTCTTT. This gives the protein CASSRHPATGLNTEAFF.

The chain uses TRBV2 and TRBJ1-4; TRBD1 matches at 10 bases. This CDR3 comprises 15 residues. With V trimmed by 6 bases and J by 7 bases, 8 bases remained unmatched. CDR1 is SNHLY, CDR2 FYNNEI, per germline. DNA for the CDR3: TGTGCCAGCAGAAGGACAGGGGGAGGAGGTGAAAAACTGTTTTTT. This sequence encodes CASRRTGGGGEKLFF.

This clone was seen once. V and J are TRBV2 and TRBJ2-1; 7 bases map to TRBD2. This CDR3 comprises 15 residues. The V segment lost 2 bases and the J segment 6 bases; nucleotides outside the gene matches: 7. Looked up from germline, CDR1 is SNHLY and CDR2 is FYNNEI. The CDR3, as DNA: TGTGCCAGCAGTGAAAGATTAGCGGGCCTCAATGAGCAGTTCTTC. Amino acid sequence: CASSERLAGLNEQFF.

The V and J genes are TRBV6-1 and TRBJ1-5; 12 bases line up with TRBD1. Germline CDR1 is MNHNS and CDR2 is SASEGT. V lost 0 bases to trimming and J lost 7 bases; unmatched junction nucleotides: 4. There are 16 residues in the CDR3. DNA for the CDR3: TGTGCCAGCAGTGAAGCCGGGACAGGGGGCTGGCAGCCCCAGCATTTT. As protein: CASSEAGTGGWQPQHF.

This clone was counted once. Written as DNA, the CDR3 is TGTGCCAGCAGCTTGAGCGGGAGGGGCACAGATACGCAGTATTTT. Residues: CASSLSGRGTDTQYF. The V call is TRBV5-4, the J call TRBJ2-3; the match to TRBD2 covers 10 bases. V lost 1 base to trimming and J lost 1 base; unmatched junction nucleotides: 0. Germline-derived CDR1 and CDR2 are SGHNT and YYREEE (reference sequence). This CDR3 has 15 residues.

The chain recombines TRBV27 with TRBJ2-7; D is unclear. Germline V CDR1 and CDR2: MNHEY, SMNVEV (reference sequence). Trimming took off 2 bases at V and 4 bases at J, with 15 bases between the two ends. This CDR3 is 15 amino acids long. As DNA, the CDR3 is TGTGCCAGCAGTTTAAGAGGTATACTTGGGTACGAGCAGTACTTC. Its translation: CASSLRGILGYEQYF.

The gene calls are TRBV5-1 and TRBJ1-4; D ambiguous. CDR1 is SGHRS, CDR2 YFSETQ, per germline. Trimming left V 4 bases short and J 2 bases short, with 9 bases between. The CDR3 consists of 14 residues. The CDR3 DNA reads as TGCGCCAGCAGCACGGGAGCTACTAATGAAAAACTGTTTTTT. This sequence encodes CASSTGATNEKLFF.

As concerns this clone: The junction differs from germline at one of its ends, possibly a read error. The rearrangement uses TRBV29-1 and TRBJ2-2, with TRBD1 matching over 8 bases. Germline loops: CDR1 SQVTM, CDR2 ANQGSEA. The CDR3 is made up of 15 amino acids. The CDR3 reads CSVEGTGVNTGELFF. The CDR3 DNA sequence: TGCAGCGTCGAAGGGACAGGAGTTAACACCGGGGAGCTGTTTTTT.

The chain joins TRBV6-1 to TRBJ1-2; D is unclear. Trimming took off 1 base at V and 8 bases at J, with 14 bases between the two ends. Germline values: CDR1 MNHNS, CDR2 SASEGT. The CDR3 runs to 14 residues. CDR3 coding DNA: TGTGCCAGCAGTGAAGTGGTTAGGAGGAGAGGCTACACCTTC. Translation: CASSEVVRRRGYTF.

This clone was observed a single time. V gene TRBV28 combines with J gene TRBJ2-1; 8 nucleotides line up with TRBD1. CDR1 and CDR2 from the germline V gene are MDHEN and SYDVKM. This CDR3 is 15 amino acids long. V was clipped by 5 bases and J by 5 bases; unmatched bases: 8. The CDR3 here is CASSPWTGKDNEQFF. In DNA, the CDR3 is TGTGCCAGCAGTCCGTGGACAGGGAAGGACAATGAGCAGTTCTTC.

The J gene is TRBJ2-4, the V gene TRBV14; 9 bases agree with TRBD1. J gave up 7 bases and V 1 base, and 8 bases lay outside the gene matches. CDR3 size: 16 residues. Germline V CDR1 and CDR2: SGHDN, FVKESK. Here the CDR3 DNA reads TGTGCCAGCAGCCAAGTCTCCGGGACAGGGTATAACATTCAGTACTTC. Protein: CASSQVSGTGYNIQYF.

This clone was found a few times. J is TRBJ2-7 and V is TRBV4-1; no reliable D call. CDR3 length: 15 amino acids. CDR1 is MGHRA and CDR2 is YSYEKL in the germline V gene. The V end was cut by 4 bases, the J end by 3 bases, with 16 bases between. The CDR3 DNA follows: TGCGCCAGCAGCCCCGTAAGCACGAGGATCTACGAGCAGTACTTC. Encoded protein: CASSPVSTRIYEQYF.

The V and J genes are TRBV5-1 and TRBJ2-7, with 8 bases that match TRBD2. V trimming: 0 bases; J trimming: 4 bases; junction bases outside the gene matches: 9. This CDR3 region has 16 residues. Germline V lookup: CDR1 SGHRS, CDR2 YFSETQ. CDR3 nucleotides: TGCGCCAGCAGCTTGGGGACTAGCCAAGAAAGGTACGAGCAGTACTTC. Its translation is CASSLGTSQERYEQYF.

This chain links TRBV21-1 with TRBJ1-4; TRBD1, the table's D call, was not compared with the DNA. TRBV21-1 is noted as a pseudogene. The CDR3 totals 18 residues. CDR3 bases: TGTGCCAGCAGTTACGACAGGGGGCGCGGGTCGACTAATGAAAAACTGTTTTTT. It encodes CASSYDRGRGSTNEKLFF.

In this sample, this clone turned up once. The chain has TRBV19 and TRBJ2-3; D perhaps matches TRBD2 (5 bases). Trimming stripped 5 bases from V and 2 bases from J, with 14 bases between. Germline V CDR1 and CDR2: LNHDA, SQIVND (reference sequence). The length of the CDR3 is 15 residues. The CDR3 here is CASSPRGPSTDTQYF. The CDR3 region has the DNA TGTGCCAGTAGTCCCCGGGGTCCTTCCACAGATACGCAGTATTTT.

The rearrangement links TRBV10-1 to TRBJ2-3, with 12 bases fitting TRBD2. Trimming took 6 bases from V and 4 from J; bases not matched to a gene: 8. The CDR3 runs 16 residues. The germline V gene has CDR1 WNHNN and CDR2 SYGVQD (reference sequence). The CDR3 is CASSSRLAGDPDTQYF. As DNA, the CDR3 is TGCGCCAGCAGCTCCAGACTAGCGGGAGACCCAGATACGCAGTATTTT.

The V call is TRBV9, the J call TRBJ1-4, with D perhaps matching TRBD1 (5 bases). Deletions cut 1 base from V and 0 bases from J, with 7 bases between. The CDR3 totals 15 residues. Germline loops: CDR1 SGDLS, CDR2 YYNGEE. The CDR3 loop is CASSVWGATNEKLFF. Written as DNA, the CDR3 is TGTGCCAGCAGCGTATGGGGGGCAACTAATGAAAAACTGTTTTTT.

The rearrangement links TRBV5-8 to TRBJ2-5; tentative D call: TRBD2 (6 bases). The CDR3 contains 15 residues. Trimming took 4 bases from V and 0 from J, leaving 13 bases between them. Germline assignment: CDR1 SGHTS and CDR2 YDEGEE. The DNA for the CDR3 is TGTGCCAGCAGCCCGGAGGGTCTGAACCAAGAGACCCAGTACTTC. Encoded protein: CASSPEGLNQETQYF.

The rearrangement uses TRBV10-2 and TRBJ1-3; D might be TRBD1 (6 bases). Germline V CDR1 and CDR2: WSHSY, SAAADI. With 7 bases removed from V and 2 bases from J, the gap between germline ends came to 15 bases. CDR3 length: 15 residues. CDR3 amino acids: CASTYGRGTGNTIYF. The CDR3 DNA reads as TGCGCCAGCACCTACGGCAGGGGTACTGGAAACACCATATATTTT.

CDR3 sequence: CASSPRDRLRGYTF. In nucleotides, the CDR3 is TGTGCCAGCAGCCCTCGGGACAGGCTTCGAGGCTACACCTTC. V gene TRBV5-4 combines with J gene TRBJ1-2; TRBD1 matches at 8 bases. The V segment lost 4 bases and the J segment 8 bases; nucleotides outside the gene matches: 10. CDR1 is SGHNT, CDR2 YYREEE, per germline (reference sequence). This CDR3 has 14 amino acids.

This clone showed up just a few times. V gene TRBV10-2 combines with J gene TRBJ2-6; a possible D gene is TRBD1 (6 bases). CDR3 size: 15 residues. V lost 1 base to trimming and J lost 3 bases, with 7 bases between them. Germline V gene lookup returns CDR1 WSHSY and CDR2 SAAADI. CDR3 protein: CASSEWGLGANVLTF. The CDR3 nucleotides are TGCGCCAGCAGTGAGTGGGGGCTTGGGGCCAACGTCCTGACTTTC.

The rearrangement uses TRBV5-1 and TRBJ2-5; the match to TRBD1 covers 8 bases. The CDR3 spans 15 residues. Germline V lookup: CDR1 SGHRS, CDR2 YFSETQ. The ends lost 3 bases at V and 3 bases at J; junction bases unmatched: 7. This CDR3 is CASSSNDRGEETQYF. The CDR3 DNA follows: TGCGCCAGCAGCTCGAATGACAGGGGAGAAGAGACCCAGTACTTC.

The rearrangement links TRBV7-2 to TRBJ1-1, with TRBD1 matching over 7 bases. Germline values: CDR1 SGHTA, CDR2 FQGNSA. Trimming took 5 bases from V and 3 from J; bases not matched to a gene: 9. This CDR3 is built from 15 residues. CDR3 protein: CASSPRQGPYTEAFF. The CDR3 region has the DNA TGTGCCAGCAGCCCGAGACAGGGTCCGTACACTGAAGCTTTCTTT.

CDR3: CASSEVQGANYGYTF. CDR3 coding DNA: TGTGCCAGCAGTGAAGTACAGGGCGCTAACTATGGCTACACCTTC. The chain combines TRBV6-1 with TRBJ1-2; tentative D call: TRBD1 (6 bases). V lost 1 base and J 0 bases, leaving 9 bases between the germline ends. The CDR3 runs 15 residues. Germline CDR1 reads MNHNS; CDR2 reads SASEGT.